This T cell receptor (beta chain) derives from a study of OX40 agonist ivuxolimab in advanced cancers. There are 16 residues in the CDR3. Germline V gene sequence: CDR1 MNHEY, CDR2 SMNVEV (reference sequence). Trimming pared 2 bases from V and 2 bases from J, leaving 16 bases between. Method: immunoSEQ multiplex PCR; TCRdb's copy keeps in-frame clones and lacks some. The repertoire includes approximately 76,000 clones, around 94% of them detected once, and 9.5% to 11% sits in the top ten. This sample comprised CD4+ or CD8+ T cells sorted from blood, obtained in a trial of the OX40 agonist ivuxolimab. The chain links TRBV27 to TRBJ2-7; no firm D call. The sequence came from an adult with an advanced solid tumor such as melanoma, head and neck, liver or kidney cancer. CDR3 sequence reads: CASSLNSPAYTYEQYF. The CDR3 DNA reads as TGTGCCAGCAGTTTAAACTCGCCCGCGTATACCTACGAGCAGTACTTC.